This T cell receptor beta chain emerged from a study of cytomegalovirus exposure and HLA in healthy donors (dated by TCRdb to about 2017). Turning to the overall study: In an earlier analysis of about 560 of the donors, 276 Gb of sequence data and approximately 120 million unique TCR beta sequences from about 180 million T cells were reported. An early release covering more than 500 HLA-typed donors comprised 300 to 350 gigabases of sequencing data and 65 million to 100 million unique TCR sequences. Of the 300 to 450 genotyped donors, 75% to 85% were placed in the genetic ancestry cluster associated with self-reported Caucasian donors. The study aimed to test whether signatures of past pathogen exposure could be identified by cataloging public T cell receptors. Using immunosequencing, the study profiled T cell repertoires from 550 to 750 subjects and related those repertoires to cytomegalovirus serostatus. In addition to the first cohort of approximately 670 subjects, a separate validation cohort of approximately 130 different subjects was used. High-throughput TCR immunosequencing, statistical association of individual TCRs with disease status, and machine learning were combined to predict cytomegalovirus infection status. In a later analysis, previously published TCR beta repertoires from 600 to 850 donors were re-analyzed and high-resolution HLA genotyping was added so that TCR occurrence patterns could be studied. Rather than drawing on any new phenotypic data, the later analysis identified candidate immune exposures from TCR beta sequences and the way those sequences occurred across donors. In an earlier analysis of over 550 of the donors, high-throughput TCR beta sequencing was used to judge whether each TCR beta V gene segment behaved as functional or pseudogenic. Donor age, sex, ethnicity and CMV serostatus were collected together with the repertoire data. In a later genetic analysis, genome-wide SNP genotypes for 398 of the 666 donors were used, and that subset was treated as a discovery cohort. All discovery cohort repertoires had been generated using a single sequencing platform. Both class I and class II loci were covered by HLA typing, at four-digit resolution. Typing coverage varied by locus: about 620-630 donors for A, B, C, DRB1 and DQB1; under 550 for DQA1; around 610 for DPA1; fewer than 480 for DPB1. Roughly 5 DR-DQ haplotypes were handled as single units for association and clustering, since linkage in the cohort was strong. Among about 410 genotyped donors of the cohort, an average of around 250,000 unique TCR beta nucleotide sequences was sequenced per donor, of which roughly 17% were non-productive.

V and J are truncated by 2 bases and 8 bases respectively, leaving an intervening sequence of 8 bases. The germline V gene supplies CDR1 SGDLS and CDR2 YYNGEE. The CDR3 sequence holds 12 residues, the cysteine and phenylalanine included. Only the CDR3 portion is preserved as DNA: 36 bases, with reading frame beginning at the first base. Libraries were made using the immunoSEQ multiplex PCR assay. The multiplex PCR relied on a mix of 60 forward primers for TCR Vbeta segments and 13 reverse primers for TCR Jbeta segments. The CDR3 region of rearranged TCR beta genes was amplified from genomic DNA with a multiplex PCR assay. Amplified TCR beta libraries were sequenced as 87-base-pair reads on the Illumina HiSeq System. The study's processing was this. A later analysis tallied 75 million to 95 million unique TCR beta chains across the 610 or so repertoires, and about 10 million of those chains were shared by two or more donors. Raw reads were error-corrected and collapsed into unique sequences by a nearest-neighbor algorithm in which closely related sequences were merged to remove PCR and sequencing errors. CDR3 sequences were aligned to IMGT reference sequences to assign V, D and J gene segments. For a sequence to be retained, a match of at least six nucleotides to both a V gene segment and a J gene segment was required. A rearrangement was called productive if the CDR3 had no stop codons and remained in frame with V and J, and every other rearrangement was called non-productive. Following IMGT convention, CDR3 was defined as the stretch from the second conserved V-encoded cysteine to the conserved J-encoded phenylalanine. The earlier analysis of approximately 500 of the donors excluded sequences that lacked an unambiguous match to a single V gene segment. An earlier analysis of fewer than 750 of the donors classified V segments as functional when productive rearrangements were above 56.7% and as segregating when the standard deviation between donors was above 5%. A statistical classification framework was built for diagnosing cytomegalovirus status from the catalog of TCR beta chain sequences. In a later analysis, V and J genes were assigned by comparing TCR nucleotide sequences against IMGT/GENE-DB human TR gene sequences. Using the TCRdist pipeline, a later analysis assigned CDR3 sequences along with most-parsimonious VDJ recombination scenarios. In a later analysis, each TCR beta chain was defined by its CDR3 amino acid sequence together with its V-gene family, and reads lacking a unique V-gene family were excluded. In a later analysis, approximately 590 highly shared, low-generation-probability nucleotide sequences were removed to address suspected cross-contamination and a sequencing artifact. In a later analysis, a clonal expansion index for each public chain was calculated from normalized within-repertoire ranks of inferred template counts. A later analysis computed generation probabilities with a VDJ recombination model fitted to out-of-frame rearrangements, and checked the results against IGoR. In a later analysis, TCR-TCR, TCR-HLA and TCR-CMV co-occurrence was scored with hypergeometric tests, and a repertoire-size bias correction was applied to TCR pairs. A later analysis estimated false discovery rates by permuting HLA or CMV assignments 20 times. In a later analysis, co-occurring TCRs were grouped using DBSCAN, with TCRdist sequence similarity added in when clustering inside HLA-allele-positive subsets. For co-occurrence clustering, repertoires with fewer than 30,000 or more than 120,000 public chains were excluded, along with roughly 5 repertoires with anomalous nucleotide sharing. Sourced from immuneACCESS, this table was stored by TCRdb with only in-frame sequences that have V and J called. A share of the clones is absent; for the studies checked, an unresolved V gene accounts for under half, and the remainder has no known explanation. The D gene and trimming were derived from the DNA, and the V and J assignments and clone size from that table. In this sample the table shows 150,000 or so clones, approximately 80% of which occur a single time. The ten largest clonotypes hold approximately 15% of the sample.

The full study reports these points: Most TCR sequences were seen in very few donors, while some public TCRs were found in many individuals. The classifier was reported to diagnose cytomegalovirus status with high specificity and sensitivity in both the original cohort and the validation cohort. Linkage disequilibrium might explain the correlated functional status among segregating V segments, but an unknown experimental factor could not be ruled out. Only TCR beta chains were sequenced in this cohort, and the absence of alpha or paired-chain data limited detectable features. Because counts were too low, some 17 rarely observed V segments, including chromosome 9 orphons, were left out of the earlier analysis of 500 to 750 of the donors. In a later analysis, TCR association rates were found to vary across HLA loci, with the most associated TCRs seen for DRB1 alleles and the fewest for HLA-C alleles. Sequencing depth was assumed to be roughly uniform across donors in the presence/absence analyses, though that assumption may not hold. A later analysis found that HLA-associated TCR beta chains were more clonally expanded and had lower generation probabilities than equally common non-associated chains. The sequencing pipeline was judged likely to have produced a cluster of highly shared sequence variants as a technical artifact. In a later analysis, most CMV-associated TCR beta chains were found to appear HLA-restricted, with HLA associations seemingly driven largely by CMV exposure. The 87-base-pair reads could not distinguish some IMGT-functional V segments, including TRBV6-2 and TRBV6-3, so those segments were excluded. Compared with the roughly 700-donor mean, donors in an Asian-associated ancestry cluster had fewer N-insertions in productive TCRs, according to a later genetic analysis. Because HLA typing was missing for some donors at each locus, association tests included only the typed subset. At a false discovery rate of 0.05, a later analysis linked around 17,000 TCR beta sequences to specific HLA alleles. Several of the top co-occurrence clusters appeared to be linked to parvovirus B19, influenza, CMV and Epstein-Barr virus, according to a later analysis. According to the authors, the approach could potentially be generalized to other disease states and immunological phenotypes. Three of the identified cytomegalovirus-associated TCR beta chains were confirmed in vitro to be specific for cytomegalovirus antigens. A further reported finding was that TCR beta sequences accurately predicted the HLA-A and HLA-B alleles for most subjects in the first cohort. In an earlier analysis of fewer than 750 of the donors, most TCR beta V segments were observed in productive rearrangements about 90% or about 30% of the time, broadly matching IMGT annotations. When HLA alleles, especially DR and DQ, strongly co-occurred, TCR associations were difficult to assign to individual alleles. The study listed 164 TCR beta chains as associated with cytomegalovirus. An association between a missense DCLRE1C variant and V-gene and J-gene trimming of TCR beta chains was found in a later genetic analysis and replicated in an independent cohort. The only immune exposure information available for the cohort was CMV serostatus.

The cohort comprised fewer than 750 healthy bone marrow donors. Cohort members were all nominally healthy when sampled, although unrecorded immune exposures were likely present. The donor was CMV seronegative and belonged to the group of over 300 seronegative cohort members. A peripheral blood sample was collected from each donor, and TCR beta sequencing was performed on peripheral blood mononuclear cells. Genomic DNA was extracted from the blood cell samples with the Qiagen DNeasy Blood Extraction Kit. In regard to this clone: The antigen it recognizes is unknown. Base qualities were left out, and no much larger clone turns up one base away.

The chain employs TRBV9 and TRBJ2-1, and possibly TRBD1, on 6 matching bases. The source material was PBMCs. The TCR sequence derives from a woman between 35 and 50 years old in good health and CMV-seronegative. The DNA reads as follows: TGTGCCAGCAGCGTTGAGGGGGATGAGCAGTTCTTC. It translates as CASSVEGDEQFF.